This entry concerns a single T cell receptor beta chain. As yet, its antigen is unknown. This sample stems from a study of OX40 agonist ivuxolimab in advanced cancers. Study information: Prior checkpoint blockade (anti-PD-1, anti-PD-L1 or anti-CTLA-4) was permitted; around 37% had it.

Libraries were prepared by immunoSEQ multiplex PCR; TCRdb keeps only in-frame clonotypes and omits some of them. The table has some 90,000 clones, over 75% seen once. Study findings and constraints: People who partly responded at 0.1-3.0 mg/kg had some of the least clonal expansion seen. At 0.1 to 3.0 mg/kg and by week 6, clonal expansion occurred in CD4+ and CD8+ blood T cells.

The germline V gene has CDR1 LNHDA and CDR2 SQIVND (reference sequence). The V gene end was trimmed by 6 bases and the J gene end by 7 bases; junction bases not matched to a gene: 6. This CDR3 comprises 13 residues. This chain uses TRBV19 with TRBJ2-1; 7 positions agree with TRBD1. The sequences come from CD4+ or CD8+ T cells sorted from blood, collected in a trial of the OX40 agonist ivuxolimab. This clonotype was sampled from an adult with an advanced solid tumor such as melanoma, head and neck, liver or kidney cancer. In DNA, the CDR3 is TGTGCCAGTAGGAGGACAGGCGGTAATGAGCAGTTCTTC. This encodes CASRRTGGNEQFF.